This T cell receptor (beta chain) derives from a study of CD8+ T cells in alopecia areata. Study at large: Scoring of severity for treated patients was based on percentage of affected scalp area.

Reverse transcription of extracted RNA yielded cDNA, which provided the sequencing template. Clones were read by immunoSEQ multiplex PCR, and TCRdb kept only the in-frame ones, dropping some. The sample holds about 220,000 clones, more than 45% seen once. With 1 base clipped from V and 3 bases from J, the junction kept 10 bases outside the gene matches. The CDR3 has 17 amino acids. Germline V gives CDR1 SEHNR, CDR2 FQNEAQ (reference sequence). The treatment: oral pan-JAK inhibitor, 5-10 mg twice daily. This sequence joins TRBV7-9 and TRBJ1-2; 8 bases are shared with TRBD1. This receptor was identified in a human donor with alopecia areata. The sequenced sample was CD4+ T cells sorted from blood, obtained at week 4, from a patient treated with tofacitinib. This CDR3 reads CASSLEPQGARDYGYTF. CDR3 DNA: TGTGCCAGCAGCTTAGAACCTCAGGGGGCGCGTGACTATGGCTACACCTTC.